This is a list of T cell receptor beta chains from one sample in a study of blood T cell repertoires in COVID-19. Method: immunoSEQ multiplex PCR; TCRdb's copy keeps in-frame clones and lacks some. The table includes about 280,000 clones, 85% detected once. The sequenced sample consisted of peripheral blood. The receptors shown here come from a man in his fifties or sixties with active or convalescent COVID-19. CDR3s include the opening cysteine and the closing phenylalanine or tryptophan. A D gene is named only where the DNA matches it firmly. A clone size is listed for some rows: how often the clone was seen (once, few, many), or a class if it is expanded.

D gene	clone size	J gene	V gene	CDR3 length	CDR3 protein	CDR3 DNA
-	-	TRBJ2-1	TRBV28	16	CASSRWGDKSGNEQFF	TGTGCCAGCAGTCGTTGGGGCGACAAATCGGGCAATGAGCAGTTCTTC
-	-	TRBJ2-5	TRBV9	17	CASSVAPDLGEGETQYF	TGTGCCAGCAGCGTAGCTCCAGATTTGGGAGAGGGTGAGACCCAGTACTTC
-	-	TRBJ2-1	TRBV4-1	15	CASRKEARLYNEQFF	TGCGCCAGCAGGAAGGAGGCCCGTCTTTACAATGAGCAGTTCTTC
-	-	TRBJ1-1	TRBV30	13	CAWSPTANTEAFF	TGTGCCTGGAGTCCGACAGCTAACACTGAAGCTTTCTTT
TRBD1	-	TRBJ2-1	TRBV6-2/TRBV6-3	12	CASSWTGNEQFF	TGTGCCAGCAGCTGGACAGGGAATGAGCAGTTCTTC
TRBD1	-	TRBJ1-1	TRBV10-3	13	CAIRPQGLSEAFF	TGTGCCATCAGGCCACAGGGGTTGTCTGAAGCTTTCTTT
TRBD1	-	TRBJ1-6	TRBV5-6	15	CASSRQGASNSPLHF	TGTGCCAGCAGCCGACAGGGGGCTAGTAATTCACCCCTCCACTTT
TRBD1	-	TRBJ2-5	TRBV5-1	14	CASSWTGAQETQYF	TGCGCCAGCAGCTGGACAGGGGCTCAGGAGACCCAGTACTTC
TRBD2	-	TRBJ2-5	TRBV5-1	17	CASSLVSGGRAVETQYF	TGCGCCAGCAGCTTGGTGAGCGGCGGGAGGGCCGTGGAGACCCAGTACTTC
TRBD1	-	TRBJ1-1	TRBV7-8	14	CASSRDRGSTEAFF	TGTGCCAGCAGCCGGGACAGGGGGAGTACTGAAGCTTTCTTT
TRBD2	-	TRBJ2-5	TRBV5-6	18	CASRSSSGRLSWRETQYF	TGTGCCAGCAGGTCCTCTAGCGGGAGATTATCTTGGCGAGAGACCCAGTACTTC
-	-	TRBJ2-1	TRBV29-1	16	CSVGGDVSSSYNEQFF	TGCAGCGTTGGGGGAGACGTCAGTAGCTCCTACAATGAGCAGTTCTTC
-	-	TRBJ2-2	TRBV4-1	16	CASSHASGSNTGELFF	TGCGCCAGCAGCCACGCCAGCGGGTCGAACACCGGGGAGCTGTTTTTT
-	-	TRBJ2-1	TRBV11-1	15	CASRPGLALGREQFF	TGTGCCAGCAGGCCAGGCCTAGCACTAGGGAGAGAGCAGTTCTTC
TRBD1	-	TRBJ2-7	TRBV11-1	14	CASSYRDRAYEQYF	TGTGCCAGCAGCTACCGGGACAGGGCCTACGAGCAGTACTTC
-	-	TRBJ1-2	TRBV30	14	CAWSRADSYYGYTF	TGTGCCTGGAGTCGCGCGGACTCGTACTATGGCTACACCTTC
TRBD2	-	TRBJ2-1	TRBV19	17	CASSPPRTSGRGNEQFF	TGTGCCAGTAGCCCCCCTCGGACTAGCGGGAGGGGCAATGAGCAGTTCTTC
TRBD1	-	TRBJ1-2	TRBV27	15	CASSARGQGNYGYTF	TGTGCCAGCAGTGCCCGCGGACAGGGGAACTATGGCTACACCTTC
-	-	TRBJ2-5	TRBV9	15	CASSVVGGIQETQYF	TGTGCCAGCAGCGTAGTTGGAGGGATCCAAGAGACCCAGTACTTC
TRBD2	-	TRBJ2-2	TRBV6-2/TRBV6-3	19	CASSYSPPRIAGVTGELFF	TGTGCCAGCAGTTACTCGCCCCCCCGGATAGCGGGAGTTACCGGGGAGCTGTTTTTT
TRBD2	-	TRBJ2-7	TRBV28	14	CATLIAGGSYEQYF	TGTGCCACCCTGATAGCGGGAGGCTCCTACGAGCAGTACTTC
-	-	TRBJ1-1	TRBV7-8	15	CASSLRGGVNTEAFF	TGTGCCAGCAGCTTAAGGGGTGGGGTGAACACTGAAGCTTTCTTT
TRBD2	once	TRBJ2-3	TRBV28	13	CASTAGAQDTQYF	TGTGCCAGCACAGCGGGGGCACAAGATACGCAGTATTTT
-	-	TRBJ2-7	TRBV7-2	15	CASSLAAGGEYEQYF	TGTGCCAGCAGCTTAGCGGCCGGAGGCGAGTACGAGCAGTACTTC
-	-	TRBJ1-2	TRBV10-3	16	CAINTKEGLPNYGYTF	TGTGCCATCAACACGAAGGAGGGGCTCCCTAACTATGGCTACACCTTC
TRBD1	few	TRBJ2-1	TRBV7-3	15	CASSLMSGGSNEQFF	TGTGCCAGCAGCTTAATGTCAGGGGGTAGCAATGAGCAGTTCTTC
-	-	TRBJ2-1	TRBV10-1	14	CASSERGIENEQFF	TGCGCCAGCAGTGAGAGGGGCATCGAGAATGAGCAGTTCTTC
-	once	TRBJ2-1	TRBV11-3	17	CASSLRAGFGTGNEQFF	TGTGCCAGCAGCTTACGGGCGGGATTCGGGACGGGCAATGAGCAGTTCTTC
-	-	TRBJ2-7	TRBV11-2	12	CASSLTGYEQYF	TGTGCCAGCAGTTTAACAGGGTACGAGCAGTACTTC
-	-	TRBJ1-2	TRBV12-5	16	CASGFVGALPFYGYTF	TGTGCTAGTGGTTTCGTGGGGGCTCTACCGTTCTATGGCTACACCTTC
-	-	TRBJ2-1	TRBV7-9	12	CASSPNHNEQFF	TGTGCCAGCAGCCCCAATCACAATGAGCAGTTCTTC
-	few	TRBJ1-4	TRBV4-1	15	CASSQDGGKGEKLFF	TGCGCCAGCAGCCAAGACGGGGGGAAGGGTGAAAAACTGTTTTTT
TRBD2	-	TRBJ2-1	TRBV6-1	19	CASSEGGLAGVRQDDEQFF	TGTGCCAGCAGTGAAGGGGGACTAGCGGGAGTTAGGCAAGATGATGAGCAGTTCTTC
TRBD2	-	TRBJ2-3	TRBV27	18	CASSFSLAGGPVRDTQYF	TGTGCCAGCAGTTTCTCCCTAGCGGGAGGGCCGGTAAGAGATACGCAGTATTTT
TRBD1	-	TRBJ2-2	TRBV5-5	16	CASSLPGQGAIGELFF	TGTGCCAGCAGCCTTCCGGGACAGGGGGCGATCGGGGAGCTGTTTTTT
TRBD1	-	TRBJ2-5	TRBV5-4	15	CASSLLGTGGETQYF	TGTGCCAGCAGCTTGCTTGGGACAGGGGGAGAGACCCAGTACTTC
-	-	TRBJ1-6	TRBV7-2	15	CASSLASRDNSPLHF	TGTGCCAGCAGCTTAGCGTCTCGGGATAATTCACCCCTCCACTTT